The 29 T cell receptor beta chains given below trace back to one sample, sequenced in a study of blood T cell repertoires in COVID-19. Measured with immunoSEQ multiplex PCR; TCRdb has only the in-frame clones, and not every one. The table has 39,000 or so clones, around 89% seen once. Input material: peripheral blood. These receptors were collected from a human donor in a cohort sampled during active COVID-19.

The V call is TRBV27, the J call TRBJ2-7, with 9 bases fitting TRBD2. Germline V gene sequence: CDR1 MNHEY, CDR2 SMNVEV (reference sequence). Trimming took 6 bases from V and 6 from J; bases not matched to a gene: 12. CDR3 length equals 15 residues. In DNA, the CDR3 is TGTGCCAGCAGCCCCGGAAGCGGGAGGTCTGGCGAGCAGTACTTC. Residues: CASSPGSGRSGEQYF.

The CDR3 loop reads CASRTATLAKNIQYF. The CDR3 DNA sequence: TGTGCCAGCAGGACAGCTACTCTAGCCAAAAACATTCAGTACTTC. The chain has TRBV6-5 and TRBJ2-4; a weak D match, TRBD1 (5 bases). V was cut by 6 bases and J by 0 bases, with 12 bases left in between. Germline CDR1 reads MNHEY; CDR2 reads SVGAGI. The CDR3 covers 15 residues.

The V and J genes are TRBV12-5 and TRBJ1-1; TRBD1 is a possible D gene (6 bases). The ends were cut back, 11 bases at V and 7 bases at J, with 14 bases in the middle. CDR1 LGHNT and CDR2 FRNRAP come from the germline V gene. The CDR3 has 11 amino acids. The CDR3 spells CASTGHFEAFF. The CDR3 coding sequence is TGTGCTTCGACGGGACACTTTGAAGCTTTCTTT.

The V and J genes are TRBV9 and TRBJ2-1; 11 bases are a match to TRBD2. The CDR3 totals 15 residues. After removal of 6 bases from V and 6 bases from J, the junction contained 8 bases not matched to a gene. Germline V gene sequence: CDR1 SGDLS, CDR2 YYNGEE. CDR3: CASTAYSGGVNEQFF. CDR3 bases: TGTGCCAGCACCGCCTATAGCGGGGGGGTCAATGAGCAGTTCTTC.

The chain uses TRBV12-3 or TRBV12-4 and TRBJ1-1, with D unresolved. V gave up 6 bases and J gave up 7 bases, with 15 bases separating them. CDR3 size: 13 residues. CDR3 sequence (DNA): TGTGCCAGCAGCTCCCTGGGTCCAGGTGAAGCTTTCTTT. It specifies CASSSLGPGEAFF.

The chain has TRBV9 and TRBJ1-2, with 7 bases aligning to TRBD1. V was clipped by 0 bases and J by 5 bases; unmatched bases: 10. This CDR3 spans 16 amino acids. Germline CDR1 and CDR2: SGDLS and YYNGEE. CDR3 amino acids: CASSVGQGQRPYGYTF. CDR3 DNA sequence: TGTGCCAGCAGCGTAGGCCAGGGACAGCGCCCTTATGGCTACACCTTC.

The chain combines TRBV3-1 (or the pseudogene TRBV3-2) with TRBJ1-2, with 9 bases matching TRBD1. The junction had 3 bases not matched to a gene; V was cut back by 4 bases and J by 6 bases. The CDR3 runs 13 residues. The germline CDR1 and CDR2 sequences are LGHDT and YNNKEL (reference sequence). CDR3 nucleotides: TGTGCCAGCAGCCGTCGACAGGGGGATGGCTACACCTTC. Its translation: CASSRRQGDGYTF.

V usage is TRBV11-3 and J usage is TRBJ2-3; D is perhaps TRBD2 (7 bases). This CDR3 is built from 16 residues. Trimming removed 3 bases at V and 4 bases at J, with 17 bases between. The germline V gene encodes CDR1 SGHNT and CDR2 YENEEA. This CDR3 is CASSLKGGKGADTQYF. CDR3 sequence (DNA): TGTGCCAGCAGCTTGAAGGGGGGGAAGGGGGCAGATACGCAGTATTTT.

This chain links TRBV6-6 with TRBJ2-2; no clear D gene. The V gene lost 3 bases and the J gene lost 4 bases, with 9 bases spanning the gap. Germline V gene data show CDR1 as MNHNY and CDR2 as SVGAGI (reference sequence). The CDR3 loop spans 14 amino acids. The CDR3, as DNA: TGTGCCAGCAGTTATCTTGCCGGCACCGGGGAGCTGTTTTTT. It translates to CASSYLAGTGELFF.

The J gene is TRBJ1-2, the V gene TRBV6-2 or TRBV6-3; 8 bases agree with TRBD1. V lost 4 bases to trimming and J lost 4 bases; unmatched junction nucleotides: 8. The CDR3 is 15 amino acids. CDR1 and CDR2 from the germline V gene are MNHEY and SVGEGT. The CDR3 here is CASSSYRGNGYGYTF. The DNA of the CDR3 is TGTGCCAGCAGTTCCTACAGGGGGAATGGCTATGGCTACACCTTC.

The sample holds one count of this clone. The chain has TRBV7-9 and TRBJ1-4, with 8 bases lining up with TRBD1. The CDR3 totals 15 residues. After removal of 0 bases from V and 7 bases from J, the junction contained 4 bases not matched to a gene. Germline V gene sequence: CDR1 SEHNR, CDR2 FQNEAQ (reference sequence). The CDR3 DNA reads as TGTGCCAGCAGCTTAGCGGCAGGGGGCAGTGAAAAACTGTTTTTT. Its protein is CASSLAAGGSEKLFF.

V usage is TRBV18 and J usage is TRBJ1-4, with D tentatively TRBD1 (6 bases). This CDR3 has 13 amino acids. CDR1 KGHSH and CDR2 LQKENI come from the germline V gene. Trimming left V 8 bases short and J 8 bases short, with 15 bases between. The CDR3 DNA sequence: TGTGCCAGCGAAAGAGGGGGAAACGAAAAACTGTTTTTT. The encoded protein is CASERGGNEKLFF. The variable domain in full, completed from reference TRBV18 and TRBJ1-4, reads NAGVMQNPRHLVRRRGQEARLRCSPMKGHSHVYWYRQLPEEGLKFMVYLQKENIIDESGMPKERFSAEFPKEGPSILRIQQVVRGDSAAYFCASERGGNEKLFFGSGTQLSVL.

The CDR3 reads CASSATVGTGVYEQYF. DNA of the CDR3: TGTGCCAGCAGTGCAACCGTCGGGACAGGGGTCTACGAGCAGTACTTC. The V gene is TRBV2, the J gene TRBJ2-7, with 10 bases lining up with TRBD1. The CDR3 has 16 residues. V trimming: 4 bases; J trimming: 3 bases; junction bases outside the gene matches: 9. Germline CDR1 is SNHLY and CDR2 is FYNNEI.

The V gene is TRBV18, the J gene TRBJ2-7; 7 nucleotides agree with TRBD2. V was clipped by 4 bases and J by 4 bases; unmatched bases: 10. Per germline, CDR1 KGHSH and CDR2 LQKENI. The CDR3 runs to 15 residues. DNA of the CDR3: TGTGCCAGCTCACTACAAGCGGGATCCCTATACGAGCAGTACTTC. Translated: CASSLQAGSLYEQYF. The full variable domain, rest sourced from reference TRBV18 and TRBJ2-7, is NAGVMQNPRHLVRRRGQEARLRCSPMKGHSHVYWYRQLPEEGLKFMVYLQKENIIDESGMPKERFSAEFPKEGPSILRIQQVVRGDSAAYFCASSLQAGSLYEQYFGPGTRLTVT.

The chain is built from TRBV11-2 and TRBJ1-3, with TRBD1 identical over 9 bases. V trimming: 3 bases; J trimming: 3 bases; junction bases outside the gene matches: 3. The CDR3 covers 15 residues. CDR1 is SGHAT and CDR2 is FQNNGV in the germline V gene. The CDR3 nucleotides read TGTGCCAGCAGCTTTACGACAGGGGGTGGAAACACCATATATTTT. The encoded protein is CASSFTTGGGNTIYF.

The chain recombines TRBV12-3 or TRBV12-4 with TRBJ2-7; D is perhaps TRBD1 (6 bases). Between the trimmed V and J ends, which lost 8 bases and 6 bases, there was a span of 11 bases. The CDR3 loop spans 11 amino acids. CDR3 protein: CASQGPSEQYF. DNA for the CDR3: TGTGCCAGCCAGGGGCCTAGCGAGCAGTACTTC.

The chain combines TRBV5-1 with TRBJ1-1; possibly TRBD1 for D (5 bases). Per germline, CDR1 SGHRS and CDR2 YFSETQ. V gave up 0 bases and J gave up 6 bases, with 12 bases separating them. The CDR3 covers 14 residues. CDR3 sequence reads: CASSLATGTSEAFF. CDR3 nucleotides: TGCGCCAGCAGCTTGGCTACTGGGACTTCTGAAGCTTTCTTT. Together with reference TRBV5-1 and TRBJ1-1, the CDR3 gives the full variable domain: KAGVTQTPRYLIKTRGQQVTLSCSPISGHRSVSWYQQTPGQGLQFLFEYFSETQRNKGNFPGRFSGRQFSNSRSEMNVSTLELGDSALYLCASSLATGTSEAFFGQGTRLTVV.

The genes are TRBV18 and TRBJ1-4; no definite D call. This CDR3 has 16 residues. Germline values: CDR1 KGHSH, CDR2 LQKENI. V shed 3 bases and J shed 3 bases, with 14 bases lying between them. CDR3 coding DNA: TGTGCCAGCTCACCGGGCCACGGATTCTCTAATGAAAAACTGTTTTTT. Amino acid sequence: CASSPGHGFSNEKLFF.

The V gene is TRBV18, the J gene TRBJ2-1, with TRBD1 matching 8 bases. Trimming removed 4 bases from V and 7 bases from J; junction bases left unmatched: 6. Per the germline V gene, CDR1 is KGHSH and CDR2 is LQKENI. This CDR3 has 14 amino acids. The CDR3 sequence is CASSLQGASNEQFF. CDR3 in DNA: TGTGCCAGCTCACTTCAGGGGGCTAGTAATGAGCAGTTCTTC.

This clone occurred once. The V call is TRBV18, the J call TRBJ2-7; TRBD1 might be the D (6 bases). V was shortened by 3 bases and J by 4 bases, with 16 bases between the two germline ends. Germline values: CDR1 KGHSH, CDR2 LQKENI. This CDR3 has 15 residues. The CDR3 sequence: CASSPIRTAYYEQYF. The CDR3 DNA follows: TGTGCCAGCTCACCTATTCGGACAGCCTATTACGAGCAGTACTTC.

The V and J genes are TRBV30 and TRBJ1-2; D is unresolved. CDR3 length: 16 residues. V was cut by 4 bases and J by 0 bases, with 18 bases left in between. Germline loops: CDR1 GTSNPN, CDR2 SVGIG (reference sequence). CDR3 region: CAWTGEVTVANYGYTF. CDR3 DNA: TGTGCCTGGACCGGGGAGGTGACCGTAGCTAACTATGGCTACACCTTC.

V is TRBV19 and J is TRBJ1-2; 7 bases fit TRBD1. The CDR3 runs to 15 residues. Germline V gene lookup returns CDR1 LNHDA and CDR2 SQIVND (reference sequence). V lost 5 bases and J lost 4; bases outside the gene matches: 10. As DNA, the CDR3 is TGTGCCAGTAGTCCGGCCTGGACAGGATTCTATGGCTACACCTTC. It specifies CASSPAWTGFYGYTF.

The rearrangement uses TRBV4-1 and TRBJ2-3, with TRBD2 identical over 8 bases. The V segment lost 1 base and the J segment 9 bases; nucleotides outside the gene matches: 12. Germline V gives CDR1 MGHRA, CDR2 YSYEKL. The CDR3 length is 16 residues. This chain's CDR3 is CASSQGVLAGVATQYF. The DNA for the CDR3 is TGCGCCAGCAGCCAAGGGGTTCTAGCGGGTGTAGCGACGCAGTATTTT.

The chain carries TRBV9 and TRBJ2-3; possibly TRBD2 for D (7 bases). This CDR3 is built from 17 residues. CDR1 and CDR2 from the germline V gene are SGDLS and YYNGEE. Trimming took 10 bases from V and 2 from J, leaving 26 bases between them. DNA for the CDR3: TGTGCCCGCCGCGTAGAGGGGGGGCGGGATTACACAGATACGCAGTATTTT. Translated: CARRVEGGRDYTDTQYF.

The chain uses TRBV6-5 and TRBJ1-2; tentative D call: TRBD1 (5 bases). CDR1 is MNHEY and CDR2 is SVGAGI in the germline V gene. V lost 6 bases, J lost 7 bases, and 18 bases lay in between. The CDR3 sequence is 14 residues long. For the CDR3, the DNA is TGTGCCAGCAGCCGCAGGGAGGATTCTGGTGGCTACACCTTC. Protein sequence: CASSRREDSGGYTF.

The chain has TRBV4-2 and TRBJ2-1; 12 positions match TRBD2. The CDR3 is 15 amino acids. The germline CDR1 and CDR2 sequences are LGHNA and YNFKEQ. The V and J ends lost 1 base and 8 bases, in that order; junction bases with no gene match: 3. CDR3 coding DNA: TGTGCCAGCAGCCAAGTACTAGCGGGGGGCTATGAGCAGTTCTTC. Residues: CASSQVLAGGYEQFF.

This clone turned up a few times. The chain carries TRBV6-1 and TRBJ1-2; D call uncertain. Trimming took off 1 base at V and 9 bases at J, with 15 bases between the two ends. The CDR3 totals 14 residues. The germline V gene has CDR1 MNHNS and CDR2 SASEGT. Here the CDR3 reads CASSEGGYGSRYTF. The CDR3 bases are TGTGCCAGCAGTGAAGGTGGTTACGGTTCTCGCTACACCTTC.

This clone showed up just a few times. The chain joins TRBV6-2 or TRBV6-3 to TRBJ1-5; possible D gene TRBD1, 6 bases. The CDR3 runs to 15 residues. The V gene lost 6 bases and the J gene lost 3 bases, with 15 bases spanning the gap. Germline V gene sequence: CDR1 MNHEY, CDR2 SVGEGT. In nucleotides, the CDR3 is TGTGCCAGCAGCCAACGACAGGTTCTCAATCAGCCCCAGCATTTT. It is translated as CASSQRQVLNQPQHF.

The chain couples TRBV7-9 to TRBJ2-2; 11 positions agree with TRBD2. The CDR3 loop spans 14 amino acids. Germline V CDR1 and CDR2: SEHNR, FQNEAQ (reference sequence). The V segment lost 4 bases and the J segment 5 bases; nucleotides outside the gene matches: 0. For the CDR3, the DNA is TGTGCCAGCAGCTGGACTAGCGGGACCGGGGAGCTGTTTTTT. This encodes CASSWTSGTGELFF.